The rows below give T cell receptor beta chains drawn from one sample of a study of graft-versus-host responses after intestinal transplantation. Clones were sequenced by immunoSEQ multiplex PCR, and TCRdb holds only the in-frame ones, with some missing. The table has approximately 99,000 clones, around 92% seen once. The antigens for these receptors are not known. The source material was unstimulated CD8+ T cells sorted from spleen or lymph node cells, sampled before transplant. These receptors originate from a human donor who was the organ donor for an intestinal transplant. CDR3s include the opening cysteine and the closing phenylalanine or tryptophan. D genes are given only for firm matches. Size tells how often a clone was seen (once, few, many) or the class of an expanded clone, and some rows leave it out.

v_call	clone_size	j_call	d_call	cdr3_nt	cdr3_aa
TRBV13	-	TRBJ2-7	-	TGTGCCAGCAGCTTCGGGTCCTCCTACGAGCAGTACTTC	CASSFGSSYEQYF
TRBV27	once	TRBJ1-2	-	TGTGCCAGTCTACAGGGCGGGGGCTATGGCTACACCTTC	CASLQGGGYGYTF
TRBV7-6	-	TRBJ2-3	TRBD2	TGTGCCAGCAGCCCCCGGACTAGCGGGGGGGCCGGAGATACGCAGTATTTT	CASSPRTSGGAGDTQYF
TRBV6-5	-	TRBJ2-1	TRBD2	TGTGCCAGCAGTTACGCCGGACTAGGGATCTACAATGAGCAGTTCTTC	CASSYAGLGIYNEQFF
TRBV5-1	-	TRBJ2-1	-	TGCGCCAGCAGCTTGCGATTGGAGGGGTACGAAGCATCCTACAATGAGCAGTTCTTC	CASSLRLEGYEASYNEQFF
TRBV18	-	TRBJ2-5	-	TGTGCCAGCTCTCTAGAGCTGGGGACCCAGTACTTC	CASSLELGTQYF
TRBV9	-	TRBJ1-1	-	TGTGCCAGCAGCACCCTCTCGCATAATATGTTCGAGGACACTGAAGCTTTCTTT	CASSTLSHNMFEDTEAFF
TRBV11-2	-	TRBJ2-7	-	TGTGCCAGCAGCTTAATCTCCAGGGGCTTACCCTACGAGCAGTACTTC	CASSLISRGLPYEQYF
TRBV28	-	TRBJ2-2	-	TGTGCCAGCAGTTTATCAGGGACCGGGGAGCTGTTTTTT	CASSLSGTGELFF
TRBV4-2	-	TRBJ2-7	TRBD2	TGTGCCAGCAGCCAAGTCTCGAGCGGGACCTTATACGAGCAGTACTTC	CASSQVSSGTLYEQYF
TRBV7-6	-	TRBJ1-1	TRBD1	TGTGCCAGCAGCACGAGGGACAGTCTGAACACTGAAGCTTTCTTT	CASSTRDSLNTEAFF
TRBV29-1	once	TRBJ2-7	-	TGCAGCGTTGAAGGGCTAGATTATTCCGAGCAGTACTTC	CSVEGLDYSEQYF
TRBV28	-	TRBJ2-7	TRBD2	TGTGCCAGCAGTAATCAAGGACTAGCGGGAGGACCACACCTCTACGAGCAGTACTTC	CASSNQGLAGGPHLYEQYF
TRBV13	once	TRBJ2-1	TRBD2	TGTGCCAGCAGCGAGCTTAGCGGGTTATCCTACAATGAGCAGTTCTTC	CASSELSGLSYNEQFF
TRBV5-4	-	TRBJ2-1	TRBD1	TGTGCCAGCAGCCAGGCGGACAGGGCCAATGAGCAGTTCTTC	CASSQADRANEQFF
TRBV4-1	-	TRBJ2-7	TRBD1	TGCGCCAGCAGCCATTACAGGACAGGGGGCTACGAGCAGTACTTC	CASSHYRTGGYEQYF
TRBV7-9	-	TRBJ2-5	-	TGTGCCAGCAGCCCCCCCTACCAAGAGACCCAGTACTTC	CASSPPYQETQYF
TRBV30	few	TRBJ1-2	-	TGTGCCTGGAGTAGCCTAGGTGCGACTAACTATGGCTACACCTTC	CAWSSLGATNYGYTF
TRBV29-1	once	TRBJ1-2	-	TGCAGCGTTGATTCAGGGGCCGGCTTT	CSVDSGAGF
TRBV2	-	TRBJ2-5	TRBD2	TGTGCCAGCGCCGGGACTAGCGGGGGGGCTGGGTACTTC	CASAGTSGGAGYF
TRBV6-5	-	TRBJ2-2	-	TGTGCCAGCAGTTACTCATTAACCGGGGAGCTGTTTTTT	CASSYSLTGELFF
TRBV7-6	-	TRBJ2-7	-	TGTGCCAGCAGCCACGGGACACTCGACGAGCAGTACTTC	CASSHGTLDEQYF
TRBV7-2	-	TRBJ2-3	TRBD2	TGTGCCAGCAGCTCCTTGCTTCCGGGACTAGCGGGCTTCACAGATACGCAGTATTTT	CASSSLLPGLAGFTDTQYF
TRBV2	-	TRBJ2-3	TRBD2	TGTGCCAGCAGCCCCGGCACGGGACTAGTCACAGATACGCAGTATTTT	CASSPGTGLVTDTQYF
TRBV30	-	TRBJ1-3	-	TGTGCCTGGATTCCTGGGGCCGCTACAACCATATATTTT	CAWIPGAATTIYF
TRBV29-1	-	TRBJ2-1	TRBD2	TGCAGCGTTGAAGGTAGCGGGGGGGACAATGAGCAGTTCTTC	CSVEGSGGDNEQFF
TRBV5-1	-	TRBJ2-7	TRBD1	TGCGCCAGCAGCAGATTTACAGGGGGCGCTAAGTCCTACGAGCAGTACTTC	CASSRFTGGAKSYEQYF
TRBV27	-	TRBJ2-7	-	TGTGCCAGCAGTTTCGGGGGAGGTACCTACGAGCAGTACTTC	CASSFGGGTYEQYF
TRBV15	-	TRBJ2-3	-	TGTGCCACCAGCAGAGGGGAGGGCACAGATACGCAGTATTTT	CATSRGEGTDTQYF
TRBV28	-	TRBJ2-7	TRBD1	TGTGCCAGCAGTTTACCAGGGGGCGAGCAGTACTTC	CASSLPGGEQYF
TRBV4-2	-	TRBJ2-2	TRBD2	TGTGCCAGCAGCCGGGGACTAGCGCCGAACACCGGGGAGCTGTTTTTT	CASSRGLAPNTGELFF
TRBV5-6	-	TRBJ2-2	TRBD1	TGTGCCAGCAGCTTGGACCCGGGACAGGGTCTGACCGGGGAGCTGTTTTTT	CASSLDPGQGLTGELFF
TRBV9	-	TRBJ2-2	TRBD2	TGTGCCAGCAGCGACCCGATAGGGCTAGCGGGGGGGCCGGGGGCCACCGGGGAGCTGTTTTTT	CASSDPIGLAGGPGATGELFF
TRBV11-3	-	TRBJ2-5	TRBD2	TGTGCCAGCAGCCCCCCCTTGACTAGCTCCGAGACCCAGTACTTC	CASSPPLTSSETQYF
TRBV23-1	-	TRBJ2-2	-	TGCGCCATGTTACGGACCGGGGAGCTGTTTTTT	CAMLRTGELFF
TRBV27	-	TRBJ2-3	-	TGTGCCAGCAGTTTATATGCGAGTATTACAGATACGCAGTATTTT	CASSLYASITDTQYF
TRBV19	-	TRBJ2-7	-	TGTGCCAGTAGCGACAAGTGGGGGCCCATACGCGAGCAGTACTTC	CASSDKWGPIREQYF
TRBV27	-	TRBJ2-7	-	TGTGCCAGCAGATCGAGCTCAGGCGTCCCCTCCTACGAGCAGTACTTC	CASRSSSGVPSYEQYF
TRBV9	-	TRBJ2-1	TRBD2	TGTGCCAGCAGCGCAACGACTAGCGGGAATTTTAATGAGCAGTTCTTC	CASSATTSGNFNEQFF
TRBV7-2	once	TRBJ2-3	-	TGTGCCAGCAGCTTAGTCCTCGTTAGAATTTGGGATACGCAGTATTTT	CASSLVLVRIWDTQYF
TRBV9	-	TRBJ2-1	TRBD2	TGTGCCAGCAGCGTAGCTCTAGCGGGAGGCAGTGAGCAGTTCTTC	CASSVALAGGSEQFF